These 19 T cell receptor beta chains came from one sample sequenced in a study of blood T cell repertoires in COVID-19. Sequencing used immunoSEQ multiplex PCR; TCRdb keeps in-frame clones, though not all of them. The data show a few hundred thousand clones, with over 75% seen just once and over 8.5% held by the top ten. The sequenced material came from peripheral blood. Receptor source: a human donor in a cohort sampled during active COVID-19.

This chain links TRBV7-6 with TRBJ2-5, with a weak D call TRBD2 (6 bases). Germline CDR1 SGHVS, CDR2 FNYEAQ. This CDR3 contains 17 residues. V shed 3 bases and J shed 2 bases, with 19 bases lying between them. CDR3 sequence: CASSLFLRAGSQETQYF. CDR3 DNA: TGTGCCAGCAGCTTGTTTTTACGGGCGGGGAGTCAAGAGACCCAGTACTTC.

This clone showed up just a few times. This chain connects TRBV6-2 or TRBV6-3 to TRBJ1-2, with TRBD1 as a possible D gene (6 bases). The ends were cut back, 5 bases at V and 4 bases at J, with 8 bases in the middle. This CDR3 has 12 amino acids. Germline CDR1 and CDR2: MNHEY and SVGEGT. CDR3 DNA: TGTGCCAGCAGTGCACAGGGCTATGGCTACACCTTC. The encoded protein is CASSAQGYGYTF.

This clone occurred many times. The V and J genes are TRBV7-8 and TRBJ1-2, with 7 bases aligning to TRBD1. V trimming: 5 bases; J trimming: 4 bases; junction bases outside the gene matches: 7. Germline lookup yields CDR1 SGHVS and CDR2 FQNEAQ. The CDR3 totals 14 residues. This CDR3 is CASSQLQGVYGYTF. In DNA, the CDR3 is TGTGCCAGCAGCCAACTGCAGGGGGTCTATGGCTACACCTTC. The whole variable domain, filled in from reference TRBV7-8 and TRBJ1-2, reads GAGVSQSPRYKVAKRGQDVALRCDPISGHVSLFWYQQALGQGPEFLTYFQNEAQLDKSGLPSDRFFAERPEGSVSTLKIQRTQQEDSAVYLCASSQLQGVYGYTFGSGTRLTVV.

This sequence joins TRBV25-1 and TRBJ2-2; 10 positions agree with TRBD1. Germline V gives CDR1 MGHDK, CDR2 SYGVNS. V shed 3 bases and J 10 bases; nucleotides not matched to a gene: 14. This CDR3 spans 17 amino acids. CDR3 sequence: CASSDIRRQGASEELFF. CDR3 coding DNA: TGTGCCAGCAGTGATATTAGACGACAGGGGGCATCCGAGGAGCTGTTTTTT.

The chain couples TRBV6-2 or TRBV6-3 to TRBJ2-7; 7 positions match TRBD1. CDR1 MNHEY and CDR2 SVGEGT come from the germline V gene. The CDR3 is made up of 11 amino acids. J was trimmed by 13 bases and V by 4 bases; bases with no gene match: 7. The CDR3 here is CASSFVGTAYF. The DNA for the CDR3 is TGTGCCAGCAGTTTCGTCGGGACAGCCTACTTC.

The V and J genes are TRBV7-9 and TRBJ1-2; possibly TRBD1 for D (6 bases). Germline V gives CDR1 SEHNR, CDR2 FQNEAQ (reference sequence). CDR3 length equals 13 residues. The V end was cut by 3 bases, the J end by 6 bases, with 11 bases between. The CDR3 nucleotides read TGTGCCAGCAGCTTGGCAGGGGAGAATGGCTACACCTTC. This sequence encodes CASSLAGENGYTF.

The V gene is TRBV7-2, the J gene TRBJ2-1, with D maybe TRBD2 (5 bases). CDR1 and CDR2 from the germline V gene are SGHTA and FQGNSA. V lost 4 bases to trimming and J lost 4 bases, with 5 bases between them. The CDR3 consists of 12 residues. The CDR3 here is CASSSGYNEQFF. The CDR3 DNA follows: TGTGCCAGCAGCTCGGGGTACAATGAGCAGTTCTTC.

The chain carries TRBV5-1 and TRBJ2-5; TRBD2 aligns across 8 bases. The CDR3 is 17 amino acids. Germline V gene sequence: CDR1 SGHRS, CDR2 YFSETQ. Germline trimming cut 0 bases from V and 2 bases from J; bases unmatched to any gene: 9. The CDR3 is CASSLGTSRGWQETQYF. Written as DNA, the CDR3 is TGCGCCAGCAGCTTGGGGACTAGCAGGGGCTGGCAAGAGACCCAGTACTTC.

The chain recombines TRBV25-1 with TRBJ2-5; D is undetermined. Looked up from germline, CDR1 is MGHDK and CDR2 is SYGVNS. V gave up 6 bases and J gave up 1 base, with 15 bases separating them. The CDR3 is made up of 15 amino acids. CDR3 bases: TGTGCCAGCAGCAAATCAGTCCAGTTCCAAGAGACCCAGTACTTC. This translates into CASSKSVQFQETQYF.

The chain's CDR3 is CASSLKGWTSAYNEQFF. CDR3 in DNA: TGTGCCAGCAGCTTAAAGGGGTGGACTAGCGCATACAATGAGCAGTTCTTC. This sequence joins TRBV7-3 and TRBJ2-1; 9 bases map to TRBD2. Germline values: CDR1 SGHTA, CDR2 FQGTGA. J was trimmed by 4 bases and V by 1 base; bases with no gene match: 8. CDR3 length: 17 amino acids. Looking up the rest from reference TRBV7-3 and TRBJ2-1 gives the full variable domain: GAGVSQTPSNKVTEKGKYVELRCDPISGHTALYWYRQSLGQGPEFLIYFQGTGAADDSGLPNDRFFAVRPEGSVSTLKIQRTERGDSAVYLCASSLKGWTSAYNEQFFGPGTRLTVL.

This chain uses TRBV28 with TRBJ2-7, with 10 positions matching TRBD1. Germline loops: CDR1 MDHEN, CDR2 SYDVKM. Unmatched junction bases numbered 4, after V lost 1 base and J lost 4 bases. This CDR3 is built from 15 residues. In DNA form, the CDR3 reads TGTGCCAGCAGTTTATCCAGACAGGGGGCGTACGAGCAGTACTTC. Protein product: CASSLSRQGAYEQYF.

J is TRBJ2-7 and V is TRBV7-9, with TRBD2 as a possible D gene (6 bases). This CDR3 has 15 amino acids. Germline CDR1 is SEHNR and CDR2 is FQNEAQ (reference sequence). V shed 5 bases and J shed 8 bases, with 22 bases lying between them. DNA of the CDR3: TGTGCCAGCAGCCGCGGGGTCCTAGAACACGAACAGCAGTACTTC. Its protein is CASSRGVLEHEQQYF.

The chain has TRBV27 and TRBJ2-7, with 13 bases lining up with TRBD2. Germline lookup yields CDR1 MNHEY and CDR2 SMNVEV (reference sequence). The CDR3 consists of 18 residues. Unmatched junction bases numbered 12, after V lost 5 bases and J lost 2 bases. Written as DNA, the CDR3 is TGTGCCAGCAGTCCCCGCCGGACTAGCGGGGGCCCTACCTACGAGCAGTACTTC. It yields the protein CASSPRRTSGGPTYEQYF.

The genes are TRBV18 and TRBJ2-7; 7 bases are a match to TRBD1. Germline CDR1 KGHSH, CDR2 LQKENI. V lost 5 bases and J lost 0; bases outside the gene matches: 4. This CDR3 is built from 14 residues. CDR3 loop: CASSSDRVSYEQYF. CDR3 DNA: TGTGCCAGCTCATCAGACAGGGTCTCCTACGAGCAGTACTTC.

This sequence joins TRBV7-9 and TRBJ1-1; TRBD1 might be the D (5 bases). Germline CDR1 SEHNR, CDR2 FQNEAQ (reference sequence). This CDR3 contains 13 residues. V lost 4 bases and J lost 3, with 9 bases in between. The CDR3 sequence is CASSSRQHTEAFF. For the CDR3, the DNA is TGTGCCAGCAGCTCGCGACAGCACACTGAAGCTTTCTTT.

V is TRBV7-6 and J is TRBJ1-1; D gene ambiguous. The CDR3 totals 14 residues. CDR1 and CDR2 (germline): SGHVS, FNYEAQ. V lost 5 bases, J lost 1 base, and 11 bases lay in between. CDR3 nucleotide sequence: TGTGCCAGCAGCCCTCTCGGCGGGAACACTGAAGCTTTCTTT. This encodes CASSPLGGNTEAFF.

The chain uses TRBV18 and TRBJ2-7, with a possible D match to TRBD1 (6 bases). The CDR3 has 15 amino acids. Germline CDR1 KGHSH, CDR2 LQKENI. V lost 4 bases and J 0 bases, leaving 13 bases between the germline ends. In DNA, the CDR3 is TGTGCCAGCTCACAGGGCACAGGGAGCTCCTACGAGCAGTACTTC. It encodes CASSQGTGSSYEQYF. Full variable domain (missing parts from reference TRBV18 and TRBJ2-7): NAGVMQNPRHLVRRRGQEARLRCSPMKGHSHVYWYRQLPEEGLKFMVYLQKENIIDESGMPKERFSAEFPKEGPSILRIQQVVRGDSAAYFCASSQGTGSSYEQYFGPGTRLTVT.

V is TRBV6-2 or TRBV6-3 and J is TRBJ1-1; TRBD1 is a possible D gene (5 bases). Germline loops: CDR1 MNHEY, CDR2 SVGEGT. The length of the CDR3 is 17 residues. Trimming removed 0 bases at V and 2 bases at J, with 16 bases between. CDR3 loop: CASSYSTFPGPNTEAFF. The CDR3, as DNA: TGTGCCAGCAGTTACTCCACCTTTCCAGGGCCAAACACTGAAGCTTTCTTT.

The V call is TRBV4-2, the J call TRBJ1-1; the D is unclear. Germline V lookup: CDR1 LGHNA, CDR2 YNFKEQ. V lost 1 base to trimming and J lost 3 bases, with 12 bases between them. The CDR3 loop spans 15 amino acids. The CDR3 DNA sequence: TGTGCCAGCAGCCAAGGGGCGACGACGGACACTGAAGCTTTCTTT. The encoded protein is CASSQGATTDTEAFF.